This TCR beta chain is drawn from a study of blood T cell repertoires in COVID-19. Overall study context: Nucleic acid was either cDNA or gDNA, and it came from T cells, B-cell-depleted T cells, or PBMCs.

Some clones are missing from TCRdb's copy, which holds only in-frame ones; the method was immunoSEQ multiplex PCR. The sample lists some 250,000 clones, 75% to 90% seen once, with approximately 2% in the top ten. The CDR3 extends over 17 amino acids. This TCR derives from a young man with active or convalescent COVID-19. This chain links TRBV21-1 with TRBJ2-6; no check of the table's D call, TRBD2, against the DNA was made. TRBV21-1 is a pseudogene. The sample comprised peripheral blood. For the CDR3, the DNA is TGTGCCAGCAGCAAGAACCGGGATTACTCTGGGGCCAACGTCCTGACTTTC. As protein: CASSKNRDYSGANVLTF.